The 19 T cell receptor beta chains in this list originate from one sample, sequenced in a study of T cells after yellow fever vaccination. TCRdb ran MiXCR on the 5' RACE reads and lists one entry per CDR3 protein. The top ten clones hold less than 25% of a sample with about 310,000 distinct CDR3 sequences, 3.6% of them seen once. Sequenced here: PBMCs, sampled on the day of the yellow fever booster vaccination. Every receptor here comes from a man aged 18 to 30 who received the YFV17D yellow fever vaccine.

This clonotype was detected many times. The chain recombines TRBV6-5 with TRBJ2-7; D tentatively fits TRBD1 or TRBD2 (5 bases each). This CDR3 has 12 amino acids. The germline CDR1 and CDR2 sequences are MNHEY and SVGAGI. The V end was cut by 5 bases, the J end by 7 bases, with 12 bases between. CDR3 sequence (DNA): TGTGCCAGCAGTCCACCCTGGGGGGAGCAGTACTTC. It codes for CASSPPWGEQYF.

This clonotype was detected once. The chain is built from TRBV5-5 and TRBJ1-1; no firm D call. CDR1 SGHKS and CDR2 YYEKEE come from the germline V gene (reference sequence). The V end was cut by 0 bases, the J end by 0 bases, with 9 bases between. There are 15 residues in the CDR3. Written as DNA, the CDR3 is TGTGCCAGCAGCTTGGTACGGGAGCTGAACACTGAAGCTTTCTTT. This sequence encodes CASSLVRELNTEAFF.

The sample holds many counts of this clonotype. This rearrangement joins TRBV6-5 to TRBJ2-2; D uncertain. With 7 bases removed from V and 1 base from J, the gap between germline ends came to 7 bases. CDR1 is MNHEY, CDR2 SVGAGI, per germline. The CDR3 spans 13 residues. The CDR3: CASISENTGELFF. The CDR3 coding sequence is TGTGCCAGCATATCCGAGAACACCGGGGAGCTGTTTTTT.

V gene TRBV5-1 combines with J gene TRBJ2-2; D gene uncertain. There are 13 residues in the CDR3. Between the trimmed V and J ends, which lost 0 bases and 7 bases, there was a span of 7 bases. Germline V gives CDR1 SGHRS, CDR2 YFSETQ. In nucleotides, the CDR3 is TGCGCCAGCAGCTTGGATTCGGGCGGGGAGCTGTTTTTT. Translated: CASSLDSGGELFF.

This rearrangement joins TRBV19 to TRBJ2-5; the D gene is possibly TRBD2 (7 bases). This CDR3 has 19 amino acids. The V gene's germline CDR1 is LNHDA and CDR2 SQIVND (reference sequence). V gave up 5 bases and J gave up 1 base, with 26 bases separating them. The CDR3 sequence: CASSPGVVGEGGLQETQYF. The CDR3 nucleotides are TGTGCCAGTAGTCCGGGGGTGGTCGGGGAGGGGGGACTCCAAGAGACCCAGTACTTC.

This clonotype was counted between two and nine times. This chain connects TRBV9 to TRBJ1-1; TRBD1 is a possible D gene (5 bases). The V gene lost 6 bases and the J gene lost 3 bases, with 18 bases spanning the gap. The CDR3 sequence is 15 residues long. Germline V gives CDR1 SGDLS, CDR2 YYNGEE. CDR3 in DNA: TGTGCCAGCAACCGAGCGAGGGGATCGGACACTGAAGCTTTCTTT. It encodes CASNRARGSDTEAFF.

This clonotype was observed a few times. The chain combines TRBV6-5 with TRBJ2-7; tentative D call: TRBD1 (5 bases). V was cut by 2 bases and J by 3 bases, with 11 bases left in between. CDR3 length: 14 residues. Germline-derived CDR1 and CDR2 are MNHEY and SVGAGI. The CDR3 protein is CASSYGQGNYEQYV. For the CDR3, the DNA is TGTGCCAGCAGTTACGGGCAGGGTAACTACGAGCAGTACGTC.

This clonotype has ten or more counts. V and J are TRBV7-2 and TRBJ2-1; TRBD2 aligns across 9 bases. The V segment lost 1 base and the J segment 12 bases; nucleotides outside the gene matches: 7. Looked up from germline, CDR1 is SGHTA and CDR2 is FQGNSA. The CDR3 is 14 residues long. The CDR3 sequence is CASSLGLAEGLQFF. Written as DNA, the CDR3 is TGTGCCAGCAGCTTAGGACTAGCGGAAGGATTGCAGTTCTTC.

This clonotype was recorded many times. V is TRBV10-3 and J is TRBJ2-5; no clear D. Looked up from germline, CDR1 is ENHRY and CDR2 is SYGVKD. V shed 4 bases and J shed 0 bases, with 9 bases lying between them. This CDR3 comprises 14 residues. The DNA of the CDR3 is TGTGCCATCAGTGCTGTCGGCGACCAAGAGACCCAGTACTTC. Its protein is CAISAVGDQETQYF.

This chain links TRBV6-2 or TRBV6-3 with TRBJ2-2, with 7 bases lining up with TRBD2. This CDR3 contains 14 residues. Trimming removed 5 bases from V and 4 bases from J; junction bases left unmatched: 4. Germline CDR1 MNHEY, CDR2 SVGEGT. CDR3 nucleotide sequence: TGTGCCAGCAGTCGGGACTACTTCACCGGGGAGCTGTTTTTT. It is translated as CASSRDYFTGELFF.

There are a few counts of this clonotype. The V gene is TRBV11-1, the J gene TRBJ2-3; 9 nucleotides line up with TRBD2. The germline V gene encodes CDR1 SGHAT and CDR2 FQDESV (reference sequence). The CDR3 totals 15 residues. The junction had 5 bases not matched to a gene; V was cut back by 2 bases and J by 5 bases. The CDR3 loop is CASSLQRGAKDTQYF. CDR3 coding DNA: TGTGCCAGCAGCTTACAGCGGGGGGCGAAAGATACGCAGTATTTT.

The table lists this clonotype with many counts. V usage is TRBV9 and J usage is TRBJ1-5; TRBD1 matches at 7 bases. The CDR3 extends over 15 amino acids. V was clipped by 7 bases and J by 2 bases; unmatched bases: 9. CDR1 and CDR2 from the germline V gene are SGDLS and YYNGEE. CDR3 DNA sequence: TGTGCCAGCGCCAGGGGGTTGCAAGGCAATCAGCCCCAGCATTTT. Its protein product is CASARGLQGNQPQHF.

Ten or more counts support this clonotype. The genes are TRBV20-1 and TRBJ2-1; TRBD2 matches 14 bases. Trimming cost V 3 bases and J 0 bases; bases outside gene matches: 4. The CDR3 extends over 17 amino acids. Looked up from germline, CDR1 is DFQATT and CDR2 is SNEGSKA (reference sequence). CDR3 nucleotides: TGCAGTGCTAGTGGACTAGCGGGGGGCACCTCCTACAATGAGCAGTTCTTC. Its protein product is CSASGLAGGTSYNEQFF.

The table lists this clonotype with a few counts. This clone may be a read error of a much larger clone one base away. V and J are TRBV6-6 and TRBJ2-7; no clear D gene. CDR1 is MNHNY, CDR2 SVGAGI, per germline (reference sequence). The CDR3 has 12 amino acids. V was pared by 5 bases and J by 0 bases, with 5 bases between. In DNA, the CDR3 is TGTGCCAGCAGTCAGAGCTCCTACGAGCAGTACTTC. It specifies CASSQSSYEQYF.

The chain employs TRBV11-2 and TRBJ2-1, with D perhaps TRBD2 (5 bases). The germline V and J ends were trimmed by 1 base and 6 bases, with 10 bases remaining between them. The CDR3 contains 14 residues. The germline gives CDR1 SGHAT, CDR2 FQNNGV. CDR3 in DNA: TGTGCCAGCAGCTTAGTCGGGGAGCGCAATGAGCAGTTCTTC. Protein product: CASSLVGERNEQFF.

This clonotype was seen ten or more times. The J gene is TRBJ1-1, the V gene TRBV5-1; the D gene is possibly TRBD1 (6 bases). V was trimmed by 1 base and J by 1 base, leaving 14 bases between them. The CDR3 contains 16 residues. In germline, CDR1 is SGHRS, CDR2 YFSETQ. The CDR3 loop reads CASSLLGASSNTEAFF. The CDR3 bases are TGCGCCAGCAGCTTGTTGGGGGCCAGTTCGAACACTGAAGCTTTCTTT.

This clonotype was seen at least ten times. The V gene is TRBV7-2, the J gene TRBJ2-5; no clear D gene. The germline V gene encodes CDR1 SGHTA and CDR2 FQGNSA. Deletions cut 4 bases from V and 4 bases from J, with 22 bases between. CDR3 size: 17 residues. CDR3 DNA sequence: TGTGCCAGCAGCTACCACGACCTAGATCCATGGGGAGAGACCCAGTACTTC. Translation: CASSYHDLDPWGETQYF.

This clonotype was recorded a few times. V and J are TRBV10-1 and TRBJ2-7; 7 nucleotides line up with TRBD1. The CDR3 length is 13 residues. V trimming: 5 bases; J trimming: 12 bases; junction bases outside the gene matches: 13. Germline loops: CDR1 WNHNN, CDR2 SYGVQD (reference sequence). Here the CDR3 reads CASSRDSSGFRYF. In DNA, the CDR3 is TGCGCCAGCAGTCGGGACAGCTCTGGATTCAGGTACTTC.

This clonotype turned up a few times. This chain connects TRBV11-2 to TRBJ2-7; D is possibly TRBD2 (6 bases). Trimming stripped 1 base from V and 5 bases from J, with 9 bases between. The CDR3 extends over 13 amino acids. Germline V gene sequence: CDR1 SGHAT, CDR2 FQNNGV. CDR3 DNA sequence: TGTGCCAGCAGCTTAGGATGGGAGGACGAGCAGTACGTC. Encoded protein: CASSLGWEDEQYV.